This T cell receptor (beta chain) was profiled in a study of shared clonotypes between healthy human individuals (dated by TCRdb to 2019 to 2021). In the study overall: The cohort comprised two women and a few men aged 18 to 49 years. Per donor, three plates each were used for CD4 naive and CD4 memory, two for CD8 naive, and one for CD8 memory. To estimate repertoire size and how much clonotypes are shared between individuals, the study performed deep sequencing of blood TCR repertoires from roughly five healthy adults. To increase sequencing depth and limit assay-specific biases, different laboratories used diverse techniques to prepare libraries and sequence TCR repertoires. Leukapheresis yielded between about 0.85 and 10 billion PBMCs per donor.

Using the deep immunoSEQ assay, multiplex PCR amplified TCR CDR3 regions from genomic DNA. For each cell subset, the extracted genomic DNA was distributed evenly across all wells of several immunoSEQ 96-well plates, and each plate served as one replicate. For sorted subsets, approximately 200 ng of genomic DNA, equivalent to 25,000 to 35,000 T cell genomes, went into each replicate PCR. Purified libraries were measured with a Qubit 3.0 fluorometer, size-checked on a Bioanalyzer 2100, and measured again with the KAPA Library Quantification kit. A separate single-read 150-cycle Illumina NextSeq 550 flow cell was used to sequence each immunoSEQ 96-well plate. On the study's bioinformatics: The immunoSEQ output contained only junctional sequences without quality scores, so filtering could not match that applied to full-length reads. To assign V/J genes and CDR3, sequences were annotated using PyIR, a Python wrapper for IgBLAST v1.9, with IMGT germline references. Any read was removed if the V/J assignment was weak (E-value above 1e-6), the CDR3 was missing, or the read contained stop codons, out-of-frame junctions, or ambiguous translated residues. A V3J clonotype was defined by an identical inferred V gene, J gene, and CDR3 amino acid sequence. Percentage overlap between repertoires was computed as shared unique clonotypes divided by the size of the smaller repertoire. RTK rarefaction, the Chao1 estimator, and Recon v2.1 estimates of unobserved clonotypes were used to assess repertoire richness. Generation probabilities were computed with OLGA for all TCRbeta clonotypes obtained by the gDNA method from several donors. TCRdb stores this immuneACCESS table with in-frame sequences only. Part of the clones is absent; in the studies checked, under half of the shortfall reflects unresolved V genes, and no reason is known for the rest. The V and J calls and clone size were taken over from that table, and D and trimming were inferred from the DNA. In all, the sample holds roughly 200,000 clones, and 60% to 75% of those were seen once. Together, the top ten hold 10% of the sample.

Paper-wide results and their limitations: Rarefaction of sorted-subset datasets indicated incomplete sequencing despite the large sequencing depth. Roughly 5% of naive CD4, 3.5% of naive CD8, 2% to 2.5% of memory CD4, and more than 0.35% of memory CD8 clonotypes were shared across several donors. Because the study included only a small number of donors, the genetic and exposure-history diversity represented was limited. Compared with non-shared clonotypes, clonotypes shared by all four sorted-subset donors had higher generation probabilities. Only blood was sampled, and tissue TCR repertoires likely differ from those in blood. Naive subsets generally had larger estimated clonotype richness than memory subsets did. Pairwise subsampling led to the expectation that sequencing depth would affect the degree of clonotype sharing among donors.

Points on this clone: Its binding antigen is unknown. No much larger clone is present one base from it, and per-base qualities are unavailable.

Based on the germline V gene, the CDR1 and CDR2 sequences are SGHTS and YDEGEE. The V end gives up 9 bases and the J end 0 bases, leaving 14 bases in the junction not matched to a gene. From the cysteine through the phenylalanine, the CDR3 covers 19 amino acids. Of all the DNA, just the CDR3 is kept, 57 bases in frame from base 1. Donors were healthy HIV-negative adults with no recently reported acute infections or vaccinations. Only Caucasian adults living in Nashville, Tennessee, USA were represented among the donors. Magnetic negative selection was used to enrich CD4+ T cells, after which naive cells were positively selected on CD45RA and the negative fraction became the memory subset. After blood collection by leukapheresis, PBMCs were isolated using Ficoll-Histopaque density gradient centrifugation and then cryopreserved in the vapor phase of liquid nitrogen. Analytical flow cytometry was used to check the purity and quantity of every magnetically sorted T cell population. Genomic DNA was isolated from every sorted fraction and measured by UV absorbance on a Nanodrop 2000c.

Sequencing was done on a sample of memory CD4+ T cells sorted from blood. Explained via the paper, the cell subset or site label denotes: CD45RA-negative fraction. The receptor was isolated from a man younger than 40 in good health. This sequence uses TRBV5-8 and TRBJ2-1, with 14 bases matching TRBD2. CDR3 reads: CATQSGTSGSSSSYNEQFF. The DNA sequence is as follows: TGTGCCACCCAATCCGGGACTAGCGGGAGTTCTAGCTCCTACAATGAGCAGTTCTTC.